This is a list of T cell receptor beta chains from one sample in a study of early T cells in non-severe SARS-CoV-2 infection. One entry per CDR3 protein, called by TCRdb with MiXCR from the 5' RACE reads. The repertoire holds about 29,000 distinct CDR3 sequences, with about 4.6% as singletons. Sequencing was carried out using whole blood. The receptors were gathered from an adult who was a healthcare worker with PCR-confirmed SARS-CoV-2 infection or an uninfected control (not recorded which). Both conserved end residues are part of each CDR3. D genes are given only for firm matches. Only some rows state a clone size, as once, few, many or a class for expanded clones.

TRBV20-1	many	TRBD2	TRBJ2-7	TGCAGTGCCTCCCCGGGAGGCACCTACGAGCAGTACTTC	CSASPGGTYEQYF
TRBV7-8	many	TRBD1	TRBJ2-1	TGTGCCAGCGGGGGATGGACAGGAAACAATGAGCAGTTCTTC	CASGGWTGNNEQFF
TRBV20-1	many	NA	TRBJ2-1	TGCAGTGCTAGAGCCGCAGGGTCATACTACAATGAGCAGTTCTTC	CSARAAGSYYNEQFF
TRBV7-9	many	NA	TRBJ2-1	TGTGCCAGCAGGCAGACAGGAGGTAATGAGCAGTTCTTC	CASRQTGGNEQFF
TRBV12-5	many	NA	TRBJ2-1	TGTGCTAGTGGTACACTAGTTGAGCAGTTCTTC	CASGTLVEQFF
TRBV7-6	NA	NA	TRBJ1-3	TGTGCCAGCAGCCCCCAGGTGACTGGAAACACCATATATTTT	CASSPQVTGNTIYF
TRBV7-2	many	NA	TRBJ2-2	TGTGCCAGCAGCCCGGACGGGACTGGGGAGCTGTTTTTT	CASSPDGTGELFF
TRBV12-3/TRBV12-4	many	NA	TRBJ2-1	TGTGCCAGCAGTTTCAGGGACTCCTACAATGAGCAGTTCTTC	CASSFRDSYNEQFF
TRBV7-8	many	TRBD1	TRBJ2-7	TGTGCCAGCAGCCCCCCGGGGACAGGGGTTTATGGACACGAGCAGTACTTC	CASSPPGTGVYGHEQYF
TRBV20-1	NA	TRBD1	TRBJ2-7	TGCAGTGCTAGGAAGGGGGCCCACGAGCAGTACTTC	CSARKGAHEQYF
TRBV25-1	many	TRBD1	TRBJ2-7	TGTGCCAGCAGTGAAGTGGGACAGCTCTACGAGCAGTACTTC	CASSEVGQLYEQYF
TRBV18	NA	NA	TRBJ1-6	TGTGCCAGCTCGTCCCGGGAGGGCTCTAATTTACCCCTCCACTTT	CASSSREGSNLPLHF
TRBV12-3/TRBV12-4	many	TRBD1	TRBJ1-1	TGTGCCAGCAGGGGACAGGCCTTGAACACTGAAGCTTTCTTT	CASRGQALNTEAFF
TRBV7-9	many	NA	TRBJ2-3	TGTGCCAGCAGCCTATTGGGACTGGGCTTCTATACGCAGTATTTT	CASSLLGLGFYTQYF
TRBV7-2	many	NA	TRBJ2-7	TGTGCCAGCAGCCCCTACGTCTCCTACGAGCAGTACTTC	CASSPYVSYEQYF
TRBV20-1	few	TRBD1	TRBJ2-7	TGCAGTGCTAGTCCAGGACAGGGCATCCTACGAGAAGTGCAGTACTTC	CSASPGQGILREVQYF
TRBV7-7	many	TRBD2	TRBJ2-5	TGTGCCTCCGGACTAGCGGGGGCACAAGAGACCCAGTACTTC	CASGLAGAQETQYF